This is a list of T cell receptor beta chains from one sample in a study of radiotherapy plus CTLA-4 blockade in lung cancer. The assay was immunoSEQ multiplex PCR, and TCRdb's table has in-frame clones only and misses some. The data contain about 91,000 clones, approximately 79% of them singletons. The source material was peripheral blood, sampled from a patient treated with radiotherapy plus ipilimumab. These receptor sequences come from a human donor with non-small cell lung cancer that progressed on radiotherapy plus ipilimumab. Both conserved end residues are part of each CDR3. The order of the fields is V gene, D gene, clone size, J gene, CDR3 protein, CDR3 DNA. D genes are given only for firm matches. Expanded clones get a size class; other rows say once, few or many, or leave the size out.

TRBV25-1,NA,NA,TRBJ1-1,CASKTGHGAEAFF,TGTGCCAGCAAGACAGGCCACGGGGCTGAAGCTTTCTTT
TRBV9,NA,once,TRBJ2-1,CASSVGGRENEQFF,TGTGCCAGCAGCGTAGGGGGTAGGGAAAATGAGCAGTTCTTC
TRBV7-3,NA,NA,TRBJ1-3,CASSSGSGNTIYF,TGTGCCAGCAGCTCAGGGTCTGGAAACACCATATATTTT
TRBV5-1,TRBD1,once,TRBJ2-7,CASSPRLGTEVEQYF,TGCGCCAGCAGCCCGCGGTTAGGGACAGAGGTAGAGCAGTACTTC
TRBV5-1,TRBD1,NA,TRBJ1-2,CASSYNPTGEGGYTF,TGCGCCAGCAGCTACAACCCGACAGGGGAGGGTGGCTACACCTTC
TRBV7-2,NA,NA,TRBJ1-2,CASSLSLGLDYGYTF,TGTGCCAGCAGCCTATCTTTGGGCCTGGACTATGGCTACACCTTC
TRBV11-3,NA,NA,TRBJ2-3,CASSLTRRGTQYF,TGTGCCAGCAGCTTAACCCGGAGGGGTACGCAGTATTTT
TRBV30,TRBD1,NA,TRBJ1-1,CAWRRGRTGGRDTEAFF,TGTGCCTGGCGCCGGGGCAGGACAGGGGGCAGGGACACTGAAGCTTTCTTT
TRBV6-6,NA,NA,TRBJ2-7,CASSLKRAGEQYF,TGTGCCAGCAGTTTGAAGAGGGCCGGCGAGCAGTACTTC
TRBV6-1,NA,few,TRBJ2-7,CASSERVGGHYEQYF,TGTGCCAGCAGTGAACGGGTGGGGGGCCACTACGAGCAGTACTTC
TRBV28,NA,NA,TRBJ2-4,CASSSGIAKNIQYF,TGTGCCAGCAGTTCCGGTATAGCCAAAAACATTCAGTACTTC
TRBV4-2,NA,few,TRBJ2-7,CASSQDHSYEQYF,TGTGCCAGCAGCCAAGATCACTCCTACGAGCAGTACTTC
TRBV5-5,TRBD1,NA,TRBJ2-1,CASSSGPGQGLDEQFF,TGTGCCAGCAGCTCTGGCCCGGGACAGGGGTTGGATGAGCAGTTCTTC
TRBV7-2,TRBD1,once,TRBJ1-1,CASSLQGLGEAFF,TGTGCCAGCAGCCTACAGGGGTTGGGTGAAGCTTTCTTT
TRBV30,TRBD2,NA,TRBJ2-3,CAGRASGGTDTQYF,TGTGCCGGCAGGGCTAGCGGGGGCACAGATACGCAGTATTTT
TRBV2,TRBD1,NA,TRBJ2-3,CASSGTGGIADTQYF,TGTGCCAGCAGTGGGACAGGGGGCATCGCAGATACGCAGTATTTT
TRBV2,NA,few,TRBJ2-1,CASSPGGEGIYNEQFF,TGTGCCAGCAGTCCAGGGGGGGAGGGCATCTACAATGAGCAGTTCTTC
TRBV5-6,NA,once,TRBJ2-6,CASSPRMRAGANVLTF,TGTGCCAGCAGCCCCCGTATGAGGGCTGGGGCCAACGTCCTGACTTTC
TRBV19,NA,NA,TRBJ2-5,CASTSIRGTRETQYF,TGTGCCAGTACCTCAATTAGGGGGACACGGGAGACCCAGTACTTC
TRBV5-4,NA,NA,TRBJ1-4,CASSLRGPTNEKLFF,TGTGCCAGCAGCTTACGGGGACCAACTAATGAAAAACTGTTTTTT
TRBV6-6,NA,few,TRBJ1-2,CASSYSAATYGYTF,TGTGCCAGCAGTTACTCTGCGGCTACCTATGGCTACACCTTC
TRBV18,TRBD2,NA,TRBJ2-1,CASSPGLAGANEQFF,TGTGCCAGCTCACCTGGACTAGCGGGAGCTAATGAGCAGTTCTTC
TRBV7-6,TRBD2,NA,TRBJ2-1,CASSPYQRELRGEQFF,TGTGCCAGCAGCCCGTACCAGCGGGAGTTGAGGGGCGAGCAGTTCTTC
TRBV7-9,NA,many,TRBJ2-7,CASSSLGDIDFFYEQYF,TGTGCCAGCAGCTCCCTCGGGGACATAGATTTTTTCTACGAGCAGTACTTC
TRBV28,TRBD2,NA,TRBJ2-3,CASSGVAGGSTDTQYF,TGTGCCAGCAGTGGAGTAGCGGGAGGTAGCACAGATACGCAGTATTTT